This T cell receptor beta chain is drawn from a study of T cells in Graves' hyperthyroidism and ophthalmopathy. Study-level background: The blood sample was taken at first diagnosis, before treatment began.

Uncontrolled infection, other autoimmune disease, pregnancy or lactation excluded patients. Points from the study as a whole: The model anticipated ophthalmopathy a median around six months pre-onset.

The CDR3 length is 14 residues. Germline V gene lookup returns CDR1 DFQATT and CDR2 SNEGSKA (reference sequence). Trimming removed 0 bases from V and 5 bases from J; junction bases left unmatched: 5. What was amplified from RNA transcripts were TCR beta CDR3 regions. With the HTBI primer set, the TCR CDR3 went through a first round of RT-PCR. TCRdb reprocessed the multiplex PCR reads with MiXCR, giving one entry per CDR3 protein. Here the sample spans approximately 720,000 distinct CDR3 sequences, roughly a sixth being singletons. In this sample, this clonotype turned up many times. Its antigen remains unidentified.

Material for sequencing was blood. V and J are TRBV20-1 and TRBJ2-3; 7 bases are a match to TRBD1. The receptor comes from a woman aged 45-59 years with Graves' hyperthyroidism that later progressed to Graves' ophthalmopathy. The CDR3 DNA sequence: TGCAGTGCTAGAGACCGGGACAGCGAAGATACGCAGTATTTT. Encoded protein: CSARDRDSEDTQYF.